These 26 T cell receptor beta chains came from one sample sequenced in a study of T-cell reconstitution after alpha-beta-depleted transplantation in children. The authors prepared the TCRbeta library with unique molecular identifiers. MiXCR was run by TCRdb on the PCR reads, yielding one entry per CDR3 protein. The table shows just under 150,000 distinct CDR3 sequences, with more than 8% occurring only once. The starting material was PBMCs, mostly from graft donor cells, obtained 180 days after TCRalphabeta/CD19-depleted stem cell transplant. These receptors all come from a female patient between 2 and 15 years old who had a stem cell transplant for congenital amegakaryocytic thrombocytopenia, so the T cells may come from the graft donor.

This clonotype has ten or more counts. The chain combines TRBV29-1 with TRBJ1-1; 7 bases map to TRBD1. CDR1 and CDR2 (germline): SQVTM, ANQGSEA. Trimming at V came to 5 bases and at J to 5 bases, leaving 8 bases not matched to a gene. This CDR3 region has 13 residues. CDR3 coding DNA: TGCAGCGTTTGTCACAGGGGCACAACTGAAGCTTTCTTT. As protein: CSVCHRGTTEAFF.

This clonotype appeared many times. This chain uses TRBV29-1 with TRBJ1-4; the D is unclear. The CDR3 runs 11 residues. Per germline, CDR1 SQVTM and CDR2 ANQGSEA. V was pared by 0 bases and J by 12 bases, with 8 bases between. In DNA form, the CDR3 reads TGCAGCGTTGAAGATCAAGCCCAACTGTTTTTT. Encoded protein: CSVEDQAQLFF.

This clonotype has a count of ten or more. The rearrangement joins TRBV12-3 or TRBV12-4 to TRBJ1-2; D possibly corresponds to TRBD1 (6 bases). The ends were cut back, 6 bases at V and 13 bases at J, with 21 bases in the middle. There are 13 residues in the CDR3. CDR3 DNA sequence: TGTGCCAGCAGCAACGCTACCGGACAGCCGTGCACCTTC. This sequence encodes CASSNATGQPCTF.

This clonotype came up many times. The V gene is TRBV5-6, the J gene TRBJ2-5; TRBD1 matches at 7 bases. CDR1 and CDR2 (germline): SGHDT, YYEEEE. V lost 2 bases to trimming and J lost 2 bases; unmatched junction nucleotides: 12. This CDR3 spans 17 amino acids. The CDR3 nucleotides are TGTGCCAGCAGCTTCGGAATCGGGCAGGGGGAACAAGAGACCCAGTACTTC. Residues: CASSFGIGQGEQETQYF. The full variable domain, with the rest looked up from reference TRBV5-6 and TRBJ2-5, is DAGVTQSPTHLIKTRGQQVTLRCSPKSGHDTVSWYQQALGQGPQFIFQYYEEEERQRGNFPDRFSGHQFPNYSSELNVNALLLGDSALYLCASSFGIGQGEQETQYFGPGTRLLVL.

Only a few counts were recorded for this clonotype. V and J are TRBV12-3 or TRBV12-4 and TRBJ2-6, with D unclear. The CDR3 sequence is 15 residues long. The ends were cut back, 3 bases at V and 0 bases at J, with 6 bases in the middle. CDR3 sequence: CASSFYASGANVLTF. In DNA, the CDR3 is TGTGCCAGCAGTTTCTACGCCTCTGGGGCCAACGTCCTGACTTTC.

In its sample, this clonotype was seen a few times. This chain links TRBV15 with TRBJ2-7, with 7 bases aligning to TRBD2. The J segment lost 3 bases and the V segment lost 2 bases, leaving 10 bases of the junction unmatched. CDR1 and CDR2 (germline): LNHNV, YYDKDF (reference sequence). CDR3 length equals 16 residues. The CDR3 DNA follows: TGTGCCACCAGCAGATACTTAAAGCGGACTAGCTACGAGCAGTACTTC. Residues: CATSRYLKRTSYEQYF.

This clonotype has ten or more counts. The chain recombines TRBV7-2 with TRBJ2-7; perhaps TRBD1 as D (5 bases). Germline V gives CDR1 SGHTA, CDR2 FQGNSA. Between the trimmed V and J ends, which lost 0 bases and 3 bases, there was a span of 9 bases. The CDR3 is made up of 14 amino acids. CDR3 region: CASSLAQGIYEQYF. CDR3 in DNA: TGTGCCAGCAGCTTAGCCCAGGGCATCTACGAGCAGTACTTC.

This clonotype was counted ten times or more. V usage is TRBV28 and J usage is TRBJ2-2; 7 bases fit TRBD2. Trimming cost V 10 bases and J 7 bases; bases outside gene matches: 9. Germline loops: CDR1 MDHEN, CDR2 SYDVKM. The CDR3 totals 13 residues. CDR3: CAIGGGVHGELFF. CDR3 nucleotides: TGTGCCATCGGGGGAGGGGTTCACGGGGAGCTGTTTTTT.

At least ten counts were recorded for this clonotype. The chain links TRBV20-1 to TRBJ2-4; D may be TRBD2 (5 bases). This CDR3 has 14 residues. The V gene lost 2 bases and the J gene lost 3 bases, with 11 bases spanning the gap. Germline V CDR1 and CDR2: DFQATT, SNEGSKA (reference sequence). Written as DNA, the CDR3 is TGCAGTGCTAGACGGGATCGGGTCAAAAACATTCAGTACTTC. This codes for CSARRDRVKNIQYF.

This clonotype was counted ten times or more. The chain joins TRBV20-1 to TRBJ2-3; D possibly corresponds to TRBD2 (6 bases). Germline assignment: CDR1 DFQATT and CDR2 SNEGSKA (reference sequence). Trimming cost V 6 bases and J 2 bases, with 6 bases left between them. The CDR3 contains 11 residues. For the CDR3, the DNA is TGCAGTGCGGGACTCACAGATACGCAGTATTTT. It is translated as CSAGLTDTQYF.

Many counts were recorded for this clonotype. The chain carries TRBV28 and TRBJ1-1; D may be TRBD1 (6 bases). Germline CDR1 MDHEN, CDR2 SYDVKM. The CDR3 has 13 amino acids. V was cut by 9 bases and J by 6 bases, with 17 bases left in between. Here the CDR3 DNA reads TGTGCCAGTAAGGAGGGGGTTGAGGCTGAAGCTTTCTTT. This encodes CASKEGVEAEAFF.

The chain carries TRBV4-2 and TRBJ2-7, with D maybe TRBD1 (5 bases). The ends were cut back, 2 bases at V and 5 bases at J, with 16 bases in the middle. From germline, CDR1 is LGHNA and CDR2 YNFKEQ. This CDR3 comprises 15 residues. The CDR3 here is CASSQLGQGRDEQYF. DNA of the CDR3: TGTGCCAGCAGCCAACTAGGGCAGGGTCGCGACGAGCAGTACTTC.

This clonotype was picked up one time. The J gene is TRBJ2-3, the V gene TRBV18, with D unresolved. CDR1 and CDR2 (germline): KGHSH, LQKENI. There are 14 residues in the CDR3. With 2 bases removed from V and 3 bases from J, the gap between germline ends came to 9 bases. In DNA, the CDR3 is TGTGCCAGCTCACCAGGCTTTGGGACAGATACGCAGTATTTT. Translation gives CASSPGFGTDTQYF.

This clonotype has a handful of counts. The chain is built from TRBV7-9 and TRBJ1-1; D remains ambiguous. Looked up from germline, CDR1 is SEHNR and CDR2 is FQNEAQ (reference sequence). Trimming left V 0 bases short and J 4 bases short, with 15 bases between. The CDR3 has 16 amino acids. CDR3 nucleotide sequence: TGTGCCAGCAGCTTAGCCTCCGGACTGGGGTTCACTGAAGCTTTCTTT. It codes for CASSLASGLGFTEAFF.

This clonotype was observed a handful of times. The chain uses TRBV7-2 and TRBJ2-4; no firm D call. This CDR3 has 11 amino acids. Germline V gene lookup returns CDR1 SGHTA and CDR2 FQGNSA. With 4 bases removed from V and 11 bases from J, the gap between germline ends came to 9 bases. The CDR3 sequence: CASSSYGFQYF. CDR3 DNA sequence: TGTGCCAGCAGCTCCTACGGTTTTCAGTACTTC.

This clonotype occurred many times. This chain joins TRBV7-9 and TRBJ2-7; 7 bases map to TRBD1. Germline V CDR1 and CDR2: SEHNR, FQNEAQ (reference sequence). Unmatched junction bases numbered 9, after V lost 4 bases and J lost 3 bases. This CDR3 is built from 15 residues. In DNA, the CDR3 is TGTGCCAGCAGCTCCGGGACAGCATTTTTCTACGAGCAGTACTTC. This gives the protein CASSSGTAFFYEQYF.

About this clonotype itself: A much larger clone lies a single base off, so this may be a read error. This chain joins TRBV20-1 and TRBJ2-1; D is unresolved. Trimming pared 2 bases from V and 0 bases from J, leaving 14 bases between. Germline V gene data show CDR1 as DFQATT and CDR2 as SNEGSKA (reference sequence). This CDR3 has 16 residues. CDR3 sequence: CSARTVLLVSYNEQFF. As DNA, the CDR3 is TGCAGTGCTAGAACAGTGTTGTTGGTCTCCTACAATGAGCAGTTCTTC.

This clonotype turned up a few times. CDR3 region: CASSSQTVSTDTQYF. The CDR3 DNA reads TGTGCCAGCAGCTCGCAGACAGTCAGCACAGATACGCAGTATTTT. This rearrangement joins TRBV7-9 to TRBJ2-3; tentative D call: TRBD1 (5 bases). Per germline, CDR1 SEHNR and CDR2 FQNEAQ (reference sequence). This CDR3 comprises 15 residues. With 4 bases removed from V and 0 bases from J, the gap between germline ends came to 11 bases.

Ten or more counts support this clonotype. This sequence joins TRBV7-9 and TRBJ2-2, with D perhaps TRBD2 (5 bases). Germline CDR1 and CDR2: SEHNR and FQNEAQ (reference sequence). This CDR3 contains 15 residues. Trimming removed 3 bases at V and 6 bases at J, with 14 bases between. CDR3 region: CASSFPWRAAGELFF. The CDR3 nucleotides read TGTGCCAGCAGCTTCCCCTGGCGAGCGGCCGGGGAGCTGTTTTTT.

This clonotype has at least ten counts. The rearrangement joins TRBV28 to TRBJ1-2; D unresolved. Germline values: CDR1 MDHEN, CDR2 SYDVKM. Trimming shortened V by 7 bases and J by 4 bases, and 10 bases separated the two germline ends. The CDR3 runs 12 residues. Here the CDR3 reads CASTSIGYGYTF. The CDR3 DNA reads as TGTGCCAGCACCTCCATCGGCTATGGCTACACCTTC.

This clonotype was detected ten times or more. The J gene is TRBJ2-7, the V gene TRBV12-3 or TRBV12-4; D may be TRBD1 (5 bases). This CDR3 spans 14 amino acids. V dropped 5 bases and J dropped 1 base, with 12 bases sitting between them. The CDR3 here is CASSPFRQSYEQYF. The CDR3 nucleotides read TGTGCCAGCAGTCCCTTTCGACAGTCCTACGAGCAGTACTTC.

This clonotype was recorded at least ten times. V and J are TRBV6-5 and TRBJ1-1, with TRBD1 matching over 8 bases. V lost 2 bases, J lost 0 bases, and 5 bases stayed unmatched. The CDR3 is 16 amino acids. CDR1 MNHEY and CDR2 SVGAGI come from the germline V gene. The CDR3 DNA follows: TGTGCCAGCAGTTACCACCGACAGGGGATGAACACTGAAGCTTTCTTT. Translated, it gives CASSYHRQGMNTEAFF.

Ten or more counts support this clonotype. CDR3 loop: CSAHSGGPELDQETQYF. The CDR3 bases are TGCAGTGCCCACTCGGGGGGGCCCGAGTTGGACCAAGAGACCCAGTACTTC. This chain links TRBV20-1 with TRBJ2-5, with 8 bases matching TRBD2. Germline values: CDR1 DFQATT, CDR2 SNEGSKA (reference sequence). CDR3 size: 17 residues. V was pared by 6 bases and J by 0 bases, with 15 bases of the junction left unmatched.

The chain joins TRBV20-1 to TRBJ2-7; D is ambiguous. V was clipped by 3 bases and J by 5 bases, with 8 bases between them. The germline V gene encodes CDR1 DFQATT and CDR2 SNEGSKA (reference sequence). This CDR3 is 11 amino acids long. This CDR3 is CSASFGDEQYF. Written as DNA, the CDR3 is TGCAGTGCTAGTTTTGGGGACGAGCAGTACTTC.

The chain employs TRBV20-1 and TRBJ1-2, with TRBD1 as a possible D gene (5 bases). Trimming cost V 6 bases and J 3 bases, with 14 bases left between them. The CDR3 loop spans 13 amino acids. Per germline, CDR1 DFQATT and CDR2 SNEGSKA (reference sequence). Here the CDR3 reads CSARMTADYGYTF. The CDR3 coding sequence is TGCAGTGCAAGGATGACAGCGGACTATGGCTACACCTTC.

In this sample, this clonotype turned up many times. The chain has TRBV18 and TRBJ1-2; perhaps TRBD1 as D (5 bases). There are 15 residues in the CDR3. Trimming removed 6 bases at V and 4 bases at J, with 18 bases between. Germline V lookup: CDR1 KGHSH, CDR2 LQKENI. CDR3 nucleotide sequence: TGTGCCAGCTCCTCTACTGCCAACGGGGGCTATGGCTACACCTTC. Translation: CASSSTANGGYGYTF.